This T cell receptor (beta chain) comes out of a study of blood T cell repertoires in COVID-19. Across the study: Both acute and convalescent COVID-19 samples were obtained from the United States, Italy and Spain. T cells, B-cell-depleted T cells, or PBMCs provided the cDNA or gDNA that served as material.

Germline V gene sequence: CDR1 MGHRA, CDR2 YSYEKL. The CDR3 totals 17 residues. Trimming took off 3 bases at V and 5 bases at J, with 23 bases between the two ends. Per the original data handling: Reference gene primer amplification yielded estimated nucleated cell counts. Produced via immunoSEQ multiplex PCR; TCRdb's table is partial and in-frame only. V and J calls and clone size are given by that table; D and trimming were obtained from the DNA. The sample shows 400,000 or so clones, 88% of them seen only once. Participant-given clinical history determined each cohort assignment. The chain combines TRBV4-1 with TRBJ2-7; the D gene is possibly TRBD1 (5 bases). Sequencing used PBMCs or T cells enriched from blood (not recorded which). This sequence was found in a woman in her thirties or forties with acute COVID-19. CDR3 DNA sequence: TGCGCCAGCAGCCATGGCTTGAACAGGAAGACGTTCGACGAGCAGTACTTC. Its translation: CASSHGLNRKTFDEQYF.